This T cell receptor (beta chain) was sequenced during a study of blood T cell repertoires in COVID-19. In the study overall: Sample material is recorded as cDNA or gDNA derived from T cells, B-cell-depleted T cells, or PBMCs.

The CDR3 totals 10 residues. Germline V gives CDR1 SQVTM, CDR2 ANQGSEA. The V and J ends lost 7 bases and 0 bases respectively, with 3 bases between them. Sequencing used immunoSEQ multiplex PCR; TCRdb keeps in-frame clones, though not all of them. Counted here are roughly 230,000 clones, about 80% occurring once; the ten biggest clones make up approximately 4.8%. This chain connects TRBV29-1 to TRBJ1-1; D is undetermined. Sequenced material: peripheral blood. The TCR comes from a man aged 45-65 years with active or convalescent COVID-19. CDR3 in amino acids: CSAVNTEAFF. CDR3 sequence (DNA): TGCAGCGCCGTGAACACTGAAGCTTTCTTT. The variable domain in full, with the rest retrieved from reference TRBV29-1 and TRBJ1-1, is SAVISQKPSRDICQRGTSLTIQCQVDSQVTMMFWYRQQPGQSLTLIATANQGSEATYESGFVIDKFPISRPNLTFSTLTVSNMSPEDSSIYLCSAVNTEAFFGQGTRLTVV.